This TCR beta chain was retrieved from a study of blood T cell repertoires in COVID-19. Study summary: Samples came from the United States, Italy and Spain, spanning acute and convalescent COVID-19. PBMCs, B-cell-depleted T cells, or T cells were the source of the cDNA or gDNA that made up the material.

This CDR3 has 14 residues. V lost 0 bases, J lost 5 bases, and 8 bases lay in between. As originally analysed: It was from reference gene primer amplification that nucleated cell counts were estimated. Measured with immunoSEQ multiplex PCR; TCRdb has only the in-frame clones, and not every one. V and J calls and clone size are as listed in that table; D and trimming were resolved from the DNA. The repertoire holds some 250,000 clones, with 81% as singletons. The receptor comes from a woman aged 55-69 years with active or convalescent COVID-19. The V gene is TRBV23-1, the J gene TRBJ2-1; a possible D gene is TRBD2 (6 bases). TRBV23-1 is labeled an ORF, and its function is uncertain. Sequencing was done on a sample of peripheral blood. CDR3 protein: CASSQSGGNNEQFF. The CDR3 nucleotides are TGCGCCAGCAGTCAATCGGGGGGAAACAATGAGCAGTTCTTC.